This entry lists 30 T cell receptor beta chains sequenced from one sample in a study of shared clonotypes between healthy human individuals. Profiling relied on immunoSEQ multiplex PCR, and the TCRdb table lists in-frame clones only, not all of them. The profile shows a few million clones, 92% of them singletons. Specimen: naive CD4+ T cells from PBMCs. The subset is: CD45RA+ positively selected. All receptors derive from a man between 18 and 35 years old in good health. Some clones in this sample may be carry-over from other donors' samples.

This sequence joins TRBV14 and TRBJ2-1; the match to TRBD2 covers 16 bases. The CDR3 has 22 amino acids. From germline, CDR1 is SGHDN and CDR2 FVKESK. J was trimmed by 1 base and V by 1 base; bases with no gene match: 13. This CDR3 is CASSQGGHGGTSGRVSYNEQFF. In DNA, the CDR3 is TGTGCCAGCAGCCAAGGGGGACACGGTGGGACTAGCGGGAGGGTTTCCTACAATGAGCAGTTCTTC.

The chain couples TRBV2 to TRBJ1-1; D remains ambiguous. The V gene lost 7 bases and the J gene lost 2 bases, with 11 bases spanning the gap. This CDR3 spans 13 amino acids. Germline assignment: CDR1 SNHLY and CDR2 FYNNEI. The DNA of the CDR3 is TGTGCCAGCATTCCCCGGGCTAACACTGAAGCTTTCTTT. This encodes CASIPRANTEAFF.

The CDR3 loop reads CASAPGRGQYYGYTF. The CDR3 nucleotides read TGTGCCAGCGCCCCGGGGAGGGGGCAGTACTATGGCTACACCTTC. The V and J genes are TRBV2 and TRBJ1-2; 7 bases are shared with TRBD1. The CDR3 consists of 15 residues. CDR1 is SNHLY, CDR2 FYNNEI, per germline. Trimming at V came to 8 bases and at J to 3 bases, leaving 12 bases not matched to a gene.

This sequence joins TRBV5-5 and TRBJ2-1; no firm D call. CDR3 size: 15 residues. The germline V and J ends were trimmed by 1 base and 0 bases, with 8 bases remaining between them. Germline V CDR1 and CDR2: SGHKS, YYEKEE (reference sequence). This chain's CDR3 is CASSLSRLSYNEQFF. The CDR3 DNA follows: TGTGCCAGCAGCTTGAGCAGGCTCTCCTACAATGAGCAGTTCTTC.

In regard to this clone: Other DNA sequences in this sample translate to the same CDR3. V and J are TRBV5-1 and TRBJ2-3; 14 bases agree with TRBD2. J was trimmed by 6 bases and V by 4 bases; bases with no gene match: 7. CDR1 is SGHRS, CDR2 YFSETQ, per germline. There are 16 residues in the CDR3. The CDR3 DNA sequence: TGCGCCAGCAGCCTAGGGACTAGCGGGAGTTCGGATACGCAGTATTTT. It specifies CASSLGTSGSSDTQYF.

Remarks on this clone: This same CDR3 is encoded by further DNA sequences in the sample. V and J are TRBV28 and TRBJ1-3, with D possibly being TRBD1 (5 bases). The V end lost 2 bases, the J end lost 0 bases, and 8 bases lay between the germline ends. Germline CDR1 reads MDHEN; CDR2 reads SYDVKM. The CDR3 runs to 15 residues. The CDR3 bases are TGTGCCAGCAGTTTAACAGGCCTCTCTGGAAACACCATATATTTT. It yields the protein CASSLTGLSGNTIYF.

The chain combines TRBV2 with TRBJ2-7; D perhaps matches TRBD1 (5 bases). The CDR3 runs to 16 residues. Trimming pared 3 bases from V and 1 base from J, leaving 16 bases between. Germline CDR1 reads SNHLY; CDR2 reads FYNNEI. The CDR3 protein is CASSDQGSSRSYEQYF. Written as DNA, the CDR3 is TGTGCCAGCAGTGATCAGGGATCGAGTAGATCCTACGAGCAGTACTTC. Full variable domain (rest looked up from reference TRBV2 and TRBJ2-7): EPEVTQTPSHQVTQMGQEVILRCVPISNHLYFYWYRQILGQKVEFLVSFYNNEISEKSEIFDDQFSVERPDGSNFTLKIRSTKLEDSAMYFCASSDQGSSRSYEQYFGPGTRLTVT.

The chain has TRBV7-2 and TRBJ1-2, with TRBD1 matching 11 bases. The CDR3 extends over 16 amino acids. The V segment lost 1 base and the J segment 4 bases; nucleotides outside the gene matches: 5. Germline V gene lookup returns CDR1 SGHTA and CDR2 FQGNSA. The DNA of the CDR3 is TGTGCCAGCAGCTTAGTTCTCGGGACAGGGGGCTATGGCTACACCTTC. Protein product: CASSLVLGTGGYGYTF.

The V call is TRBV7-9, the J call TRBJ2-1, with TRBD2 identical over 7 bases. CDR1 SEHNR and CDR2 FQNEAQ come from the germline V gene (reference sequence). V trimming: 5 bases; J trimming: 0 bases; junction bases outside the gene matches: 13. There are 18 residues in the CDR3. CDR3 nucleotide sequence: TGTGCCAGCAGCCCAGTGGGTGGTGGCGGGAGCTCCTACAATGAGCAGTTCTTC. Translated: CASSPVGGGGSSYNEQFF. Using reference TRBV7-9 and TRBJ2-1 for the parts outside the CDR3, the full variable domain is DTGVSQNPRHKITKRGQNVTFRCDPISEHNRLYWYRQTLGQGPEFLTYFQNEAQLEKSRLLSDRFSAERPKGSFSTLEIQRTEQGDSAMYLCASSPVGGGGSSYNEQFFGPGTRLTVL.

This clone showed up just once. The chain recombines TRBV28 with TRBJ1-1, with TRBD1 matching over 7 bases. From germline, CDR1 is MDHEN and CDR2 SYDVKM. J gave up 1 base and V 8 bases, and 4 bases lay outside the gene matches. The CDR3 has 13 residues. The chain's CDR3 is CASGGQKNTEAFF. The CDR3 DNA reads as TGTGCCAGCGGGGGACAGAAGAACACTGAAGCTTTCTTT.

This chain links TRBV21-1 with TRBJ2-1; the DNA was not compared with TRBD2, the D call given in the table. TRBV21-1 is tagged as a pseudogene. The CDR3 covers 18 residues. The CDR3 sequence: CASSKAVGSGRDSGEQFF. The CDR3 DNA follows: TGTGCCAGCAGCAAAGCTGTCGGGAGCGGGAGGGATAGCGGTGAGCAGTTCTTC.

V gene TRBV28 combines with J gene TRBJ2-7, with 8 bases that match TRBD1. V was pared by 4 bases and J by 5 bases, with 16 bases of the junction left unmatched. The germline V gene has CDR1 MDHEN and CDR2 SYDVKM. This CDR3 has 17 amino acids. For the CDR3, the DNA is TGTGCCAGCAGTTCCCCGACAGGGGAGGAATGGGGTGACGAGCAGTACTTC. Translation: CASSSPTGEEWGDEQYF.

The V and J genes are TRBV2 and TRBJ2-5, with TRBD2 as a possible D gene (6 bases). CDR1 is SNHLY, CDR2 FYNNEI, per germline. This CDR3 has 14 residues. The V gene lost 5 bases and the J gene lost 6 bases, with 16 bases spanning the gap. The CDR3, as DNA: TGTGCCAGCAGTTCGACCGGGACTGATCAGACCCAGTACTTC. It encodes CASSSTGTDQTQYF.

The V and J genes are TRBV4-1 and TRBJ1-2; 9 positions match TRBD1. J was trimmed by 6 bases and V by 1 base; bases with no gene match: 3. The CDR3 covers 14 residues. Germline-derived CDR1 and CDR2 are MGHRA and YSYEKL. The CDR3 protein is CASSQATGGNGYTF. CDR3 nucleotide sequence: TGCGCCAGCAGCCAAGCCACAGGGGGCAATGGCTACACCTTC.

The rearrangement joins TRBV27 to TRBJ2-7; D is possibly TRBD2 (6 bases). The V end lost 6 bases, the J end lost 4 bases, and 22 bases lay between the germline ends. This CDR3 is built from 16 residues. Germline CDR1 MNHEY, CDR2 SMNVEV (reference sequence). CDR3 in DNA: TGTGCCAGCAGACCGCCCGGGACTCCTGGAGGATACGAGCAGTACTTC. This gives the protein CASRPPGTPGGYEQYF.

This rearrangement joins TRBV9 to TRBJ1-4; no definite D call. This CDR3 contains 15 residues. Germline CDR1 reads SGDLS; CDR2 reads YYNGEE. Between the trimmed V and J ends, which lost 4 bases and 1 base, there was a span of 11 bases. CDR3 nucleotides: TGTGCCAGCAGCCCGACTGCAAGAACTAATGAAAAACTGTTTTTT. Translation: CASSPTARTNEKLFF.

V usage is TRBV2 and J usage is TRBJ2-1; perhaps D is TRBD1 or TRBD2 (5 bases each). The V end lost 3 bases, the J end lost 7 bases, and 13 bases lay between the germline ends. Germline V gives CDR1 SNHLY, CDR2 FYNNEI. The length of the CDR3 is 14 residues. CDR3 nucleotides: TGTGCCAGCAGTGATGGGGACCCTTGGAATGAGCAGTTCTTC. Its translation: CASSDGDPWNEQFF.

CDR3 nucleotide sequence: TGTGCCAGCAGCGTAGCTGCGGTAGCGGGAGCAGATACGCAGTATTTT. The encoded protein is CASSVAAVAGADTQYF. V is TRBV9 and J is TRBJ2-3; 9 bases line up with TRBD2. This CDR3 region has 16 residues. The junction had 6 bases not matched to a gene; V was cut back by 0 bases and J by 4 bases. Germline V gene data show CDR1 as SGDLS and CDR2 as YYNGEE.

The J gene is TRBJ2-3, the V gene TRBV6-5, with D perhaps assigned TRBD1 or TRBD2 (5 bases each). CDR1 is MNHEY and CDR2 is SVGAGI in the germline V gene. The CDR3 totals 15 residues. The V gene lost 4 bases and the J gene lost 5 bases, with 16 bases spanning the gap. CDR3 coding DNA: TGTGCCAGCAGTTGGCTGGGACCCTGGCAAGATACGCAGTATTTT. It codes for CASSWLGPWQDTQYF.

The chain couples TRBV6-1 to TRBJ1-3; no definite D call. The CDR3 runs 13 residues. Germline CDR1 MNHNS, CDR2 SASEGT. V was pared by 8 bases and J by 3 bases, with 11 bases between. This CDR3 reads CASAVVGGNTIYF. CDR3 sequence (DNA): TGTGCCAGCGCCGTCGTCGGTGGAAACACCATATATTTT.

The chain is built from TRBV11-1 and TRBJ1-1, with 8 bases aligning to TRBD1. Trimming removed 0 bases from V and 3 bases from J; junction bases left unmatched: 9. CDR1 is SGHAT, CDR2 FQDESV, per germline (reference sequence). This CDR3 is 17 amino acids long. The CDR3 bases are TGTGCCAGCAGCTTAGCCCTACAGGGGGTAAAGGACACTGAAGCTTTCTTT. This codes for CASSLALQGVKDTEAFF. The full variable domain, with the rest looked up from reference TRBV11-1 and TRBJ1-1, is EAEVAQSPRYKITEKSQAVAFWCDPISGHATLYWYRQILGQGPELLVQFQDESVVDDSQLPKDRFSAERLKGVDSTLKIQPAELGDSAMYLCASSLALQGVKDTEAFFGQGTRLTVV.

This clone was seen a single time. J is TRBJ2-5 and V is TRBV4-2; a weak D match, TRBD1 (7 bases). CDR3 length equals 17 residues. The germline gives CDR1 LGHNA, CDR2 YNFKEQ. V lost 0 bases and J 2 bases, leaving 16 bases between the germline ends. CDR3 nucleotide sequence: TGTGCCAGCAGCCAAGAGAGGACTACAGGGGTTCAAGAGACCCAGTACTTC. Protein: CASSQERTTGVQETQYF.

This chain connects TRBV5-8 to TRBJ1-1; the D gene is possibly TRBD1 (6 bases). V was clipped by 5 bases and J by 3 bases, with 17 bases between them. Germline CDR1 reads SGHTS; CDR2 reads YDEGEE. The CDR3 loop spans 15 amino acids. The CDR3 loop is CASRQSGTRYTEAFF. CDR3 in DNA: TGTGCCAGCAGGCAGTCCGGGACAAGGTACACTGAAGCTTTCTTT. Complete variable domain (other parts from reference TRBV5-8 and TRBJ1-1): EAGVTQSPTHLIKTRGQQATLRCSPISGHTSVYWYQQALGLGLQFLLWYDEGEERNRGNFPPRFSGRQFPNYSSELNVNALELEDSALYLCASRQSGTRYTEAFFGQGTRLTVV.

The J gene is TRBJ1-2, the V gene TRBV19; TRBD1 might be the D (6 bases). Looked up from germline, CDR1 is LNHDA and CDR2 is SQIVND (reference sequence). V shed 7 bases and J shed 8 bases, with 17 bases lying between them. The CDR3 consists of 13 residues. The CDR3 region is CASNWPGARGYTF. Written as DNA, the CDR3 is TGTGCCAGTAACTGGCCGGGGGCGCGAGGCTACACCTTC. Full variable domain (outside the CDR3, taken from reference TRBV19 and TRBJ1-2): DGGITQSPKYLFRKEGQNVTLSCEQNLNHDAMYWYRQDPGQGLRLIYYSQIVNDFQKGDIAEGYSVSREKKESFPLTVTSAQKNPTAFYLCASNWPGARGYTFGSGTRLTVV.

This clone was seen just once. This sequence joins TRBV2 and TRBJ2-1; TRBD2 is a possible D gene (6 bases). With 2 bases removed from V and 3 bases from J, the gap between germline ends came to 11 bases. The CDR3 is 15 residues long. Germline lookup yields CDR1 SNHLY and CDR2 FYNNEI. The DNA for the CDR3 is TGTGCCAGCAGTGAAAGAGGACTACACTACAATGAGCAGTTCTTC. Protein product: CASSERGLHYNEQFF.

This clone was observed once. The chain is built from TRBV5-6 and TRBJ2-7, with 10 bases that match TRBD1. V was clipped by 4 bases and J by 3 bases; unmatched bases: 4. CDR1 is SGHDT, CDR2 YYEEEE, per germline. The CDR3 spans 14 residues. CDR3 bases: TGTGCCAGCAGCGGGACAGGGGTAAGCTACGAGCAGTACTTC. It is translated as CASSGTGVSYEQYF. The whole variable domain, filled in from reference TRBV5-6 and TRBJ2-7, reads DAGVTQSPTHLIKTRGQQVTLRCSPKSGHDTVSWYQQALGQGPQFIFQYYEEEERQRGNFPDRFSGHQFPNYSSELNVNALLLGDSALYLCASSGTGVSYEQYFGPGTRLTVT.

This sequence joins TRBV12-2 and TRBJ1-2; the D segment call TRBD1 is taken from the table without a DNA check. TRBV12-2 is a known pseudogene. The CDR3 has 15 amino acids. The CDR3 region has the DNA TGTGCAAGTCGCTCTCCGAAAGTTGGGGCTCAAGGCTACACCTTC. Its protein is CASRSPKVGAQGYTF.

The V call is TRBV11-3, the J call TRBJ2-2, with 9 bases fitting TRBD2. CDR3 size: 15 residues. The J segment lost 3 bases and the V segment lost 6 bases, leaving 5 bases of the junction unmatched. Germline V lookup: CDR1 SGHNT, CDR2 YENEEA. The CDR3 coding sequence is TGTGCCAGCAGGCGACTAGCGGCTGACACCGGGGAGCTGTTTTTT. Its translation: CASRRLAADTGELFF.

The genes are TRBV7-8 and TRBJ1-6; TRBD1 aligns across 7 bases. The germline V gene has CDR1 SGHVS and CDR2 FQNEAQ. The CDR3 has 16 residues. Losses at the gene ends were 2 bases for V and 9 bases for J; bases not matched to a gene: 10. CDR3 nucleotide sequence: TGTGCCAGCAGCTTAAGATTAAGGGGGCTTAGTTCACCCCTCCACTTT. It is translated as CASSLRLRGLSSPLHF. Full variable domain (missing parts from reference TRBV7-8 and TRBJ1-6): GAGVSQSPRYKVAKRGQDVALRCDPISGHVSLFWYQQALGQGPEFLTYFQNEAQLDKSGLPSDRFFAERPEGSVSTLKIQRTQQEDSAVYLCASSLRLRGLSSPLHFGNGTRLTVT.

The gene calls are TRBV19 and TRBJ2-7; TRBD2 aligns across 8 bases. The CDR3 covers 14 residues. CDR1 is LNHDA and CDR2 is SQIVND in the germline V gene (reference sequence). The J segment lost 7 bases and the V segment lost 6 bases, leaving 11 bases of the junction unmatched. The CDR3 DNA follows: TGTGCCAGTAGCGGGGGACTAGGAGGCAGGGAGCAGTACTTC. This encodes CASSGGLGGREQYF. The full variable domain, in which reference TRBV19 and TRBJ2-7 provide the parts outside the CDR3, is DGGITQSPKYLFRKEGQNVTLSCEQNLNHDAMYWYRQDPGQGLRLIYYSQIVNDFQKGDIAEGYSVSREKKESFPLTVTSAQKNPTAFYLCASSGGLGGREQYFGPGTRLTVT.